This T cell receptor (beta chain) stems from a study of shared clonotypes between healthy human individuals. Across the whole study: Each donor contributed plates that comprised three CD4 naive, three CD4 memory, two CD8 naive and one CD8 memory.

Investigators spread the genomic DNA of each subset evenly over several immunoSEQ plates. Some clones are missing from TCRdb's copy, which holds only in-frame ones; the method was immunoSEQ multiplex PCR. This sample has 2 million to 2.5 million clones, with approximately 96% found just once. The sample taken for sequencing was naive CD4+ T cells sorted from blood. Subset here: CD45RA+ positively selected. The receptor was isolated from a young man in good health.

This CDR3 reads CASSEGPALGTQYF. Here the CDR3 DNA reads TGCGCCAGCAGCGAGGGACCTGCCCTAGGGACCCAGTACTTC. This sequence joins TRBV5-1 and TRBJ2-5, with D possibly being TRBD1 or TRBD2 (5 bases each). The V and J ends lost 4 bases and 7 bases respectively, with 17 bases between them. The germline CDR1 and CDR2 sequences are SGHRS and YFSETQ. The CDR3 length is 14 residues. The whole variable domain, filled in from reference TRBV5-1 and TRBJ2-5, reads KAGVTQTPRYLIKTRGQQVTLSCSPISGHRSVSWYQQTPGQGLQFLFEYFSETQRNKGNFPGRFSGRQFSNSRSEMNVSTLELGDSALYLCASSEGPALGTQYFGPGTRLLVL.